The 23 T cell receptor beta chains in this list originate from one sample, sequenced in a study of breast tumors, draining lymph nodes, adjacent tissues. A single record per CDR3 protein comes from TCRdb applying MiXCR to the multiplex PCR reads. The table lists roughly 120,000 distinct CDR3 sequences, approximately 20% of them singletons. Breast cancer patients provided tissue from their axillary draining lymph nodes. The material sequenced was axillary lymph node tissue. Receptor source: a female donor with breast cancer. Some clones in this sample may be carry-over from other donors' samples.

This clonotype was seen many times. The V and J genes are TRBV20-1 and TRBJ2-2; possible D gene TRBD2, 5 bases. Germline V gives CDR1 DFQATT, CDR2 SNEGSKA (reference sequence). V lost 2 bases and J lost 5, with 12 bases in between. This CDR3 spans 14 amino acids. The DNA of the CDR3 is TGCAGTGCTAGACGTCCGGACTGGACCGGGGAGCTGTTTTTT. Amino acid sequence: CSARRPDWTGELFF.

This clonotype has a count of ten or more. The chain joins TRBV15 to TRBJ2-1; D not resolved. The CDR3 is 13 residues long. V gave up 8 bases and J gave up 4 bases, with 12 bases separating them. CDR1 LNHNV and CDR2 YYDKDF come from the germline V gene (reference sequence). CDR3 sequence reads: CATDNLNYNEQFF. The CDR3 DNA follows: TGTGCCACCGATAACCTTAATTACAATGAGCAGTTCTTC. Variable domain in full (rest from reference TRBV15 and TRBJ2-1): DAMVIQNPRYQVTQFGKPVTLSCSQTLNHNVMYWYQQKSSQAPKLLFHYYDKDFNNEADTPDNFQSRRPNTSFCFLDIRSPGLGDTAMYLCATDNLNYNEQFFGPGTRLTVL.

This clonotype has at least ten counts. The CDR3 region is CASSADRRYGYTF. The CDR3 nucleotides are TGTGCCAGCAGTGCCGACAGGCGATATGGCTACACCTTC. The J gene is TRBJ1-2, the V gene TRBV6-1; perhaps TRBD1 as D (6 bases). This CDR3 spans 13 amino acids. Germline lookup yields CDR1 MNHNS and CDR2 SASEGT. Trimming left V 4 bases short and J 5 bases short, with 11 bases between.

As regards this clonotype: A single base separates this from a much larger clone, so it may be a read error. The CDR3 sequence is CASSSQGGYNGQFF. The CDR3 region has the DNA TGTGCCAGCAGCTCTCAGGGCGGGTACAATGGGCAGTTCTTC. The rearrangement uses TRBV11-3 and TRBJ2-1, with D possibly called TRBD1 or TRBD2 (5 bases each). Germline CDR1 reads SGHNT; CDR2 reads YENEEA. The CDR3 totals 14 residues.

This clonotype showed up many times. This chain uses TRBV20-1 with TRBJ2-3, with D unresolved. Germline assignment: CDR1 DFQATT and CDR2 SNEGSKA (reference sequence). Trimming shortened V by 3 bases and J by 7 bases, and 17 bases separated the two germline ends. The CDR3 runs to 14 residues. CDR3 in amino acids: CSARVMTAANTQYF. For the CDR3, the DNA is TGCAGTGCTAGGGTTATGACTGCTGCAAATACGCAGTATTTT.

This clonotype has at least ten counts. CDR3 DNA: TGCGCCAGCAGCTGGAACAGGGGGCGGCACACCGGGGAGCTGTTTTTT. Translating it yields CASSWNRGRHTGELFF. This rearrangement joins TRBV5-1 to TRBJ2-2; 9 nucleotides align to TRBD1. V shed 3 bases and J 3 bases; nucleotides not matched to a gene: 6. The CDR3 is 16 amino acids. Germline CDR1 SGHRS, CDR2 YFSETQ.

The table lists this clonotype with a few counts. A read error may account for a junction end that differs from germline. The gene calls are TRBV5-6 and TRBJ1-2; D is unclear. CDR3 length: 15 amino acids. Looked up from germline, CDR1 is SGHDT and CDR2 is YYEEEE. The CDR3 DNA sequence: TGTGCCGGCAGCTTGGGTAGGCCGTCTAACTATGGCTACACCTTC. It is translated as CAGSLGRPSNYGYTF. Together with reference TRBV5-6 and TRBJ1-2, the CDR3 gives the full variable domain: DAGVTQSPTHLIKTRGQQVTLRCSPKSGHDTVSWYQQALGQGPQFIFQYYEEEERQRGNFPDRFSGHQFPNYSSELNVNALLLGDSALYLCAGSLGRPSNYGYTFGSGTRLTVV.

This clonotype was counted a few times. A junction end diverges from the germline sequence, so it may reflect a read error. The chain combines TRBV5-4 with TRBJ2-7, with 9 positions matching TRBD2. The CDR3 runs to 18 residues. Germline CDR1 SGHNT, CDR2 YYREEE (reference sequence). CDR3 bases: TGTGCCGGCAGTGCTGGTAGCGGGAGATTGCCGAACGTCTACGAGCAGTACTTC. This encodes CAGSAGSGRLPNVYEQYF.

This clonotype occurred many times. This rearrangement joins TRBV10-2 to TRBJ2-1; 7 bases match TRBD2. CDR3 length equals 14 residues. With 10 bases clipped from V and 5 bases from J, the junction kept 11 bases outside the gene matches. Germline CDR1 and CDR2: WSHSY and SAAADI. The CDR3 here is CATGAGLSDNEQFF. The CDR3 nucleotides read TGCGCCACCGGAGCGGGGTTGTCCGACAATGAGCAGTTCTTC.

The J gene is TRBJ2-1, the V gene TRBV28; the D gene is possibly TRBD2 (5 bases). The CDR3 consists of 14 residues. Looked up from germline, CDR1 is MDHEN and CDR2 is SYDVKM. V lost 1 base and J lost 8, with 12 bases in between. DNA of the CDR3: TGTGCCAGCAGTTTATTACGCGGGCGACATGAGCAGTTCTTC. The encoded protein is CASSLLRGRHEQFF.

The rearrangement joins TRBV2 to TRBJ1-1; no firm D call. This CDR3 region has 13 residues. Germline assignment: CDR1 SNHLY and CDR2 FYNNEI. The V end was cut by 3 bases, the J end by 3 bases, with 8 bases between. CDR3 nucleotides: TGTGCCAGCAGTGATAGGAGAGACACTGAAGCTTTCTTT. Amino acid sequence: CASSDRRDTEAFF.

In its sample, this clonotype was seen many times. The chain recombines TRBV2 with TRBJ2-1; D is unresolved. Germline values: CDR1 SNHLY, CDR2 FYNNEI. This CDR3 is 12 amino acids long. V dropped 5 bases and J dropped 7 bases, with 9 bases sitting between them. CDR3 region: CASSSVRNEQFF. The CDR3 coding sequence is TGTGCCAGCAGTTCCGTCCGGAATGAGCAGTTCTTC.

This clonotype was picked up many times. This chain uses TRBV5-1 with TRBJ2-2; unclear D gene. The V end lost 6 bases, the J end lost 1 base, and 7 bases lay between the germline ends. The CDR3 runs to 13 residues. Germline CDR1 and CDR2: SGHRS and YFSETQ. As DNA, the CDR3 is TGCGCCAGCAACCGACAGAACACCGGGGAGCTGTTTTTT. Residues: CASNRQNTGELFF.

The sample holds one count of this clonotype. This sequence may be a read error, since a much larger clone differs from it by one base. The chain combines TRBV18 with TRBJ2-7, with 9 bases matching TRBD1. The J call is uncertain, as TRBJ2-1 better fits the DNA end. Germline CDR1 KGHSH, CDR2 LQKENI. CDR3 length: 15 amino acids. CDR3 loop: CASSPQTGGGYEQFF. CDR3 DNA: TGTGCCAGCTCACCACAAACAGGGGGCGGATACGAGCAGTTCTTC.

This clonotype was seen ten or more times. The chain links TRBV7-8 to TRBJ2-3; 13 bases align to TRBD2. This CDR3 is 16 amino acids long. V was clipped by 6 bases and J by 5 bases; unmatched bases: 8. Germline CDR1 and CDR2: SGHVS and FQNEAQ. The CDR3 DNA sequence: TGTGCCAGCAGACGACTAGCGGGAGGTAGGGAAGATACGCAGTATTTT. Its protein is CASRRLAGGREDTQYF.

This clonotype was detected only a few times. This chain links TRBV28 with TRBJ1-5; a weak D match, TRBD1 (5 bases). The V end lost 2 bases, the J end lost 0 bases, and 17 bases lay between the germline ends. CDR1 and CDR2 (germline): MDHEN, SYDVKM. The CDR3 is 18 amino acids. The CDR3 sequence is CASSLVWRGPYSNQPQHF. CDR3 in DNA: TGTGCCAGCAGTTTAGTCTGGAGGGGACCGTATAGCAATCAGCCCCAGCATTTT.

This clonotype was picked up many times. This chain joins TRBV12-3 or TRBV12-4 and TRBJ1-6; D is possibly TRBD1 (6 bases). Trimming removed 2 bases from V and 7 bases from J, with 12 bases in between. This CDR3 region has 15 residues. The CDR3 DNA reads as TGTGCCAGCAGTTTACGGCAGGGGAGAAATTCACCCCTCCACTTT. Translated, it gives CASSLRQGRNSPLHF.

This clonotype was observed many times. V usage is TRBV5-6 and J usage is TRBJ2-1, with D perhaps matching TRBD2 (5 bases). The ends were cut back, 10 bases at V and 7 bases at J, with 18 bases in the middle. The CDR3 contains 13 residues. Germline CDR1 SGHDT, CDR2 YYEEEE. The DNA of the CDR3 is TGTGCCCCGAGGGCATGGGTGGAGAATGAGCAGTTCTTC. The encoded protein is CAPRAWVENEQFF.

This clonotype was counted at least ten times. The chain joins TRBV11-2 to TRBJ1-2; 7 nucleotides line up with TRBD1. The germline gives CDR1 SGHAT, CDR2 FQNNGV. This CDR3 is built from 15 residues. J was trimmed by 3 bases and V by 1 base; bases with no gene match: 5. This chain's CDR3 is CASSLGSGGDYGYTF. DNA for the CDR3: TGTGCCAGCAGCTTAGGCTCAGGGGGGGACTATGGCTACACCTTC.

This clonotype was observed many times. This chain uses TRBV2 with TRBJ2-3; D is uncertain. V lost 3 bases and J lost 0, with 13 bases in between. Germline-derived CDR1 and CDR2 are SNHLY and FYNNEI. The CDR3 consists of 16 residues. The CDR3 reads CASSEQQSPSTDTQYF. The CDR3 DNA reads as TGTGCCAGCAGTGAGCAACAGAGTCCTAGCACAGATACGCAGTATTTT.

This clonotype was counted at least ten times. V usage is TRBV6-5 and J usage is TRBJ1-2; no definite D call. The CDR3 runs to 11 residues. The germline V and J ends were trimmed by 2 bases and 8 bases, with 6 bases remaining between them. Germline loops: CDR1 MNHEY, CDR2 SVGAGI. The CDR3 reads CASSYGYGYTF. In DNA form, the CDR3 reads TGTGCCAGCAGTTACGGCTACGGCTACACCTTC.

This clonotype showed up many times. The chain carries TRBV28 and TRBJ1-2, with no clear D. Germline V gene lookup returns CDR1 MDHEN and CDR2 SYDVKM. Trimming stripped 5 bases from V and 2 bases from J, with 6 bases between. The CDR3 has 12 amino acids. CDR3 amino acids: CASSKQNYGYTF. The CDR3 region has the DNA TGTGCCAGCAGTAAACAGAACTATGGCTACACCTTC.

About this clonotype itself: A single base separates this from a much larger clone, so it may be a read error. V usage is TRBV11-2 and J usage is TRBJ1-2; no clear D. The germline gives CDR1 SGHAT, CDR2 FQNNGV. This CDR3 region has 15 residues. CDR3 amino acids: CVSSLDPDPRYGYTF. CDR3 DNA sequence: TGTGTCAGCAGCTTAGACCCGGACCCTCGCTATGGCTACACCTTC.